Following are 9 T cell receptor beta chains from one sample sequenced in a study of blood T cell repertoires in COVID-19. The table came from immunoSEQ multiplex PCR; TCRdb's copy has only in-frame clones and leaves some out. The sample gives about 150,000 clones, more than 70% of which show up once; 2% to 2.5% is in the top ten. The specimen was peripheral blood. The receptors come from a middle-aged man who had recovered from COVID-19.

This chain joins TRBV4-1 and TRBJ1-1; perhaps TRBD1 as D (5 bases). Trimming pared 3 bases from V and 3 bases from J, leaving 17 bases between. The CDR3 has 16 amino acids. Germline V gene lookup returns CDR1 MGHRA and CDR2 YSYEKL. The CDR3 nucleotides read TGCGCCAGCAGCCAGGACGCCCAACAGGTGTACACTGAAGCTTTCTTT. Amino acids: CASSQDAQQVYTEAFF.

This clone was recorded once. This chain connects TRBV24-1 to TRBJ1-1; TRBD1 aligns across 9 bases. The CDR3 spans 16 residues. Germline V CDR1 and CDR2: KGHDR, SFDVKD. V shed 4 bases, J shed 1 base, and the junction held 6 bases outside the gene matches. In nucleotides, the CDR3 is TGTGCCACCAGTGACGCACGGGACAGGGAGAACACTGAAGCTTTCTTT. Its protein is CATSDARDRENTEAFF.

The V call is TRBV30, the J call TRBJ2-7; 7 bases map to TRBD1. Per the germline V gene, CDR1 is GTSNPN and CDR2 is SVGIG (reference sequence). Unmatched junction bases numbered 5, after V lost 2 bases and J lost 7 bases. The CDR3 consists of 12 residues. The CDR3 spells CAWSRDRAEQYF. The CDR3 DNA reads TGTGCCTGGAGTCGAGACAGGGCTGAGCAGTACTTC.

The CDR3 region is CASSFDRNEPQHF. The CDR3 nucleotides are TGTGCCAGCAGCTTTGACAGAAATGAGCCCCAGCATTTT. The chain links TRBV12-1 to TRBJ1-5; the table's D gene call, TRBD1, was not cross checked with the DNA. TRBV12-1 is tagged as a pseudogene. This CDR3 has 13 amino acids.

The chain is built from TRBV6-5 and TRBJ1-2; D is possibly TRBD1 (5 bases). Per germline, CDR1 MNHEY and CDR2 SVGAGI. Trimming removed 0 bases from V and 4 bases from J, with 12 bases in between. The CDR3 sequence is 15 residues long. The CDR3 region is CASSYSGGYGYGYTF. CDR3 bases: TGTGCCAGCAGTTACTCGGGGGGATACGGCTATGGCTACACCTTC.

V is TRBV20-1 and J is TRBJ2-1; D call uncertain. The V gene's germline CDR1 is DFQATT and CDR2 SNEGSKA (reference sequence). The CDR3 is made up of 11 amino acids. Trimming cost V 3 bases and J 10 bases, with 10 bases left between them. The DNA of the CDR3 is TGCAGTGCTAGTACTCTCGGGGAGCAGTTCTTC. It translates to CSASTLGEQFF.

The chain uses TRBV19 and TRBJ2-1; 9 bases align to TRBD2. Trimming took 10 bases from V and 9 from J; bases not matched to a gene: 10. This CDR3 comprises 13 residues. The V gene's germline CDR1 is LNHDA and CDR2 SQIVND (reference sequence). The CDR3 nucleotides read TGTGCCACTGCCATAGCGGGAGTTGGTGAGCAGTTCTTC. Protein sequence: CATAIAGVGEQFF.

The CDR3 reads CASSFTATIYNEQFF. The CDR3 region has the DNA TGTGCCAGCAGCTTTACAGCGACTATCTACAATGAGCAGTTCTTC. The chain joins TRBV7-9 to TRBJ2-1; a weak D match, TRBD2 (5 bases). The germline V gene encodes CDR1 SEHNR and CDR2 FQNEAQ (reference sequence). V lost 3 bases and J lost 3, with 12 bases in between. The CDR3 extends over 15 amino acids.

The CDR3 sequence: CATSGVGGEAFF. CDR3 sequence (DNA): TGTGCCACCAGCGGGGTCGGTGGAGAAGCTTTCTTT. The chain links TRBV24-1 to TRBJ1-1; D gene uncertain. CDR3 length: 12 residues. Germline V gene lookup returns CDR1 KGHDR and CDR2 SFDVKD. The V end was cut by 7 bases, the J end by 8 bases, with 13 bases between.